These 5 T cell receptor beta chains were all obtained from the same sample, sequenced in a study of cytomegalovirus exposure and HLA in healthy donors. With 60 Vbeta and 13 Jbeta primers, the PCR was carried out. The assay was immunoSEQ multiplex PCR, and TCRdb's table has in-frame clones only and misses some. The sample has 160,000 or so clones, approximately 85% seen once. Input material: PBMCs. Source of these receptors: a man in his fifties in good health and CMV-seropositive.

The chain combines TRBV19 with TRBJ1-2, with a weak D call TRBD1 (6 bases). Germline V gene data show CDR1 as LNHDA and CDR2 as SQIVND (reference sequence). The CDR3 runs to 13 residues. The V gene lost 5 bases and the J gene lost 5 bases, with 12 bases spanning the gap. The CDR3 region has the DNA TGTGCCAGTAGTTCCCTCCAGGGGTATGGCTACACCTTC. Protein product: CASSSLQGYGYTF. The full variable domain, with the rest looked up from reference TRBV19 and TRBJ1-2, is DGGITQSPKYLFRKEGQNVTLSCEQNLNHDAMYWYRQDPGQGLRLIYYSQIVNDFQKGDIAEGYSVSREKKESFPLTVTSAQKNPTAFYLCASSSLQGYGYTFGSGTRLTVV.

This clone was observed once. The chain combines TRBV4-2 with TRBJ2-1; 7 bases map to TRBD2. V lost 4 bases and J lost 8; bases outside the gene matches: 11. Germline V gives CDR1 LGHNA, CDR2 YNFKEQ. The CDR3 length is 15 residues. The CDR3 coding sequence is TGTGCCAGCAGCCCGTCGGGAGGAAATTGGGATGAGCAGTTCTTC. It encodes CASSPSGGNWDEQFF.

The rearrangement links TRBV30 to TRBJ1-1; D call uncertain. Between the trimmed V and J ends, which lost 2 bases and 5 bases, there was a span of 18 bases. CDR3 length: 15 residues. Germline CDR1 is GTSNPN and CDR2 is SVGIG (reference sequence). The chain's CDR3 is CAWSSYGGSGTEAFF. Here the CDR3 DNA reads TGTGCCTGGAGTTCCTACGGCGGGAGTGGAACTGAAGCTTTCTTT. The full variable domain, with the rest looked up from reference TRBV30 and TRBJ1-1, is SQTIHQWPATLVQPVGSPLSLECTVEGTSNPNLYWYRQAAGRGLQLLFYSVGIGQISSEVPQNLSASRPQDRQFILSSKKLLLSDSGFYLCAWSSYGGSGTEAFFGQGTRLTVV.

This chain connects TRBV6-6 to TRBJ1-5; the match to TRBD1 covers 7 bases. Germline CDR1 reads MNHNY; CDR2 reads SVGAGI (reference sequence). The CDR3 has 15 amino acids. Trimming removed 8 bases from V and 2 bases from J; junction bases left unmatched: 9. The CDR3 DNA reads as TGTGCCAGCGATAGGGGGCAGGACGGCAATCAGCCCCAGCATTTT. Residues: CASDRGQDGNQPQHF.

The chain combines TRBV19 with TRBJ1-1, with D possibly matching TRBD1 (6 bases). V was cut by 6 bases and J by 5 bases, with 13 bases left in between. Germline lookup yields CDR1 LNHDA and CDR2 SQIVND (reference sequence). The CDR3 totals 13 residues. CDR3 sequence: CASRQGLITEAFF. CDR3 bases: TGTGCCAGTAGACAGGGCCTGATAACTGAAGCTTTCTTT. Looking up the rest from reference TRBV19 and TRBJ1-1 gives the full variable domain: DGGITQSPKYLFRKEGQNVTLSCEQNLNHDAMYWYRQDPGQGLRLIYYSQIVNDFQKGDIAEGYSVSREKKESFPLTVTSAQKNPTAFYLCASRQGLITEAFFGQGTRLTVV.